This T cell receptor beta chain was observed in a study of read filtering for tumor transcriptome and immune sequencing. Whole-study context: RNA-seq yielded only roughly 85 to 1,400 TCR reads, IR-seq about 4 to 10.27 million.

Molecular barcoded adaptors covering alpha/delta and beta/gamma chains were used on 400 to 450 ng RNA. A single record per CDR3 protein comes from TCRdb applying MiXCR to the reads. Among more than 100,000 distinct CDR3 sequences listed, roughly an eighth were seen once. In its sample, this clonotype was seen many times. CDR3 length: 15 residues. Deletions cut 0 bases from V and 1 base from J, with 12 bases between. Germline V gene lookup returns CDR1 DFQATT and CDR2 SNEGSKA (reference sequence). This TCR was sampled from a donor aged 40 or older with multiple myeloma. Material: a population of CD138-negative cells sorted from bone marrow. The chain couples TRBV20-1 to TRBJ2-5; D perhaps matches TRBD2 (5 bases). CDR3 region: CSARDPAASQETQYF. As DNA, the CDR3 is TGCAGTGCTAGAGATCCAGCGGCGAGCCAAGAGACCCAGTACTTC.